This T cell receptor (beta chain) was documented in a study of blood T cell repertoires in COVID-19. Clones were sequenced by immunoSEQ multiplex PCR, and TCRdb holds only the in-frame ones, with some missing. The data hold around 300,000 clones, with about 85% observed a single time. This clone has a handful of counts. The material sequenced was PBMCs or T cells enriched from blood (not recorded which). This clonotype was obtained from a woman in her forties or fifties who had recovered from COVID-19.

The CDR3 reads CSASFGGETQYF. CDR3 bases: TGCAGTGCTAGTTTCGGGGGAGAGACCCAGTACTTC. V is TRBV20-1 and J is TRBJ2-5, with D perhaps TRBD2 (6 bases). The CDR3 has 12 residues. The V gene lost 3 bases and the J gene lost 4 bases, with 9 bases spanning the gap. In germline, CDR1 is DFQATT, CDR2 SNEGSKA (reference sequence).